These T cell receptor beta chains were read from a single sample in a study of shared clonotypes between healthy human individuals. TCRdb's copy holds only in-frame clones and misses some; the assay was immunoSEQ multiplex PCR. The profile shows around 2.1 million clones, about 93% of them singletons. Sample: naive CD8+ T cells from PBMCs. The source is a man aged 18 to 29 in good health. Some clones in this sample may be carry-over from other donors' samples. The CDR3 runs from the conserved cysteine through the conserved F or W. D genes are given only for firm matches. Expanded clones are given a class, and other clones once, few, many or no size at all.

CDR3 protein	CDR3 DNA	D gene	clone size	V gene	J gene
CASSDMWQPQHF	TGTGCCAGCAGTGATATGTGGCAGCCCCAGCATTTT	NA	few	TRBV6-1	TRBJ1-5
CASSRDSSSYNEQFF	TGCGCCAGCAGCCGGGACAGTAGCTCCTACAATGAGCAGTTCTTC	TRBD1	NA	TRBV4-3	TRBJ2-1
CASSRGERDQYF	TGTGCCAGCAGCCGCGGTGAGCGGGATCAGTACTTC	TRBD2	NA	TRBV28	TRBJ2-7
CASAWGRTYEQYF	TGTGCCAGCGCCTGGGGCAGAACCTACGAGCAGTACTTC	NA	NA	TRBV19	TRBJ2-7
CASSSSIPYNEQFF	TGTGCCAGCAGTTCTAGTATCCCGTACAATGAGCAGTTCTTC	NA	NA	TRBV27	TRBJ2-1
CAWRDTGSSYNEQFF	TGTGCCTGGAGAGACACAGGGAGCTCCTACAATGAGCAGTTCTTC	NA	NA	TRBV30	TRBJ2-1
CASSSGTTLVETQYF	TGTGCCAGCAGCTCCGGGACCACTCTCGTGGAGACCCAGTACTTC	NA	NA	TRBV7-2	TRBJ2-5
CASRAGDNEQFF	TGTGCCAGCCGCGCGGGAGACAATGAGCAGTTCTTC	TRBD2	once	TRBV9	TRBJ2-1
CASTPLAGANEKLFF	TGTGCCAGCACCCCGTTGGCAGGGGCTAATGAAAAACTGTTTTTT	NA	NA	TRBV6-1	TRBJ1-4
CATSRAGGEQYF	TGTGCCACCAGCAGAGCCGGGGGCGAGCAGTACTTC	NA	NA	TRBV15	TRBJ2-7
CASSPLSPSEQFF	TGTGCCAGCAGCCCCCTAAGTCCTTCTGAGCAGTTCTTC	NA	NA	TRBV14	TRBJ2-1
CASSSRGAGGGGNEQFF	TGTGCCAGCAGCTCCCGGGGAGCGGGAGGTGGGGGTAATGAGCAGTTCTTC	TRBD2	NA	TRBV9	TRBJ2-1
CASSYYSPGSGSAYEQYF	TGTGCCAGCAGTTACTACTCCCCCGGGAGCGGGAGCGCCTACGAGCAGTACTTC	TRBD2	NA	TRBV6-7	TRBJ2-7
CASSLGTLYGYTF	TGTGCCAGCAGCCTCGGGACCCTGTATGGCTACACCTTC	NA	NA	TRBV5-5	TRBJ1-2
CASSAWTATSNQPQHF	TGTGCCAGCAGTGCTTGGACAGCCACTAGCAATCAGCCCCAGCATTTT	NA	few	TRBV6-1	TRBJ1-5
CASSLNPPGPHGDEQFF	TGTGCCAGCAGTTTAAATCCCCCGGGACCCCATGGCGATGAGCAGTTCTTC	NA	NA	TRBV27	TRBJ2-1
CASSNGLAGVFAYEQYF	TGTGCCAGCAGTAACGGACTAGCGGGAGTGTTCGCCTACGAGCAGTACTTC	TRBD2	NA	TRBV7-9	TRBJ2-7
CASSVGGRSGRTYNEQFF	TGTGCCAGCAGCGTAGGGGGTCGAAGCGGGAGGACTTACAATGAGCAGTTCTTC	TRBD2	NA	TRBV9	TRBJ2-1
CASSLGQGERNTEAFF	TGTGCCAGCAGTCTGGGACAGGGGGAGCGGAACACTGAAGCTTTCTTT	TRBD1	NA	TRBV28	TRBJ1-1
CAHREGPYTEAFF	TGTGCCCACAGGGAAGGGCCGTACACTGAAGCTTTCTTT	NA	NA	TRBV30	TRBJ1-1
CASRGPLGGLNEPEAFF	TGCGCCAGCCGCGGACCACTTGGGGGGCTGAATGAGCCTGAAGCTTTCTTT	NA	NA	TRBV4-1	TRBJ1-1
CASSQDTAGAYEQYF	TGCGCCAGCAGCCAAGATACGGCGGGAGCCTACGAGCAGTACTTC	TRBD2	NA	TRBV4-1	TRBJ2-7
CASSPMRGPQETQYF	TGCGCCAGCAGCCCCATGCGCGGGCCCCAAGAGACCCAGTACTTC	NA	NA	TRBV4-1	TRBJ2-5
CSATGQWDYEQYF	TGCAGCGCTACGGGACAGTGGGATTACGAGCAGTACTTC	TRBD1	NA	TRBV29-1	TRBJ2-7
CASSLLGPNQPQHF	TGTGCCAGCAGTTTATTGGGTCCCAATCAGCCCCAGCATTTT	NA	few	TRBV27	TRBJ1-5
CASSQTSGTGVYEQYF	TGTGCCAGCAGCCAGACCTCCGGGACAGGGGTTTACGAGCAGTACTTC	TRBD1	NA	TRBV11-3	TRBJ2-7
CASSIYGSSYEQYF	TGTGCCAGCAGTATTTACGGGAGCTCCTACGAGCAGTACTTC	NA	NA	TRBV28	TRBJ2-7
CASRPLAGAYNEQFF	TGTGCCAGTAGGCCACTAGCGGGAGCCTACAATGAGCAGTTCTTC	TRBD2	NA	TRBV19	TRBJ2-1
CASRPGAQYNEQFF	TGTGCCAGCCGTCCGGGGGCCCAATACAATGAGCAGTTCTTC	NA	NA	TRBV19	TRBJ2-1
CASSLSRRSYEQYF	TGTGCCAGCAGTTTAAGCAGGCGCTCCTACGAGCAGTACTTC	NA	NA	TRBV27	TRBJ2-7
CASSLGASGRAETQYF	TGTGCCAGCAGTTTGGGTGCTAGCGGGAGGGCCGAGACCCAGTACTTC	TRBD2	NA	TRBV27	TRBJ2-5
CASSYSKGYPEQYF	TGTGCCAGCAGTTACTCGAAAGGGTACCCCGAGCAGTACTTC	NA	NA	TRBV6-6	TRBJ2-7
CASRRPRFGNTGELFF	TGTGCCAGCAGGCGCCCCCGGTTCGGTAACACCGGGGAGCTGTTTTTT	NA	NA	TRBV6-4	TRBJ2-2